This T cell receptor (beta chain) was retrieved from a study of identifying expanded T cells in peripheral blood. General study points: Over about two and four weeks, about 15 and 19 clones changed, versus 1.2 between replicates. Roughly two-week clone count variance significantly increased as total template count grew.

Healthy donors had no documented immune events, such as infections, while sampled. A note on this clone: Antigen unknown.

The assay was immunoSEQ multiplex PCR, and TCRdb's table has in-frame clones only and misses some. The sample shows about 90,000 clones, approximately 81% of them seen only once. This CDR3 region has 13 residues. Germline CDR1 KGHSH, CDR2 LQKENI. V lost 1 base to trimming and J lost 3 bases, with 3 bases between them. The TCR sequence derives from a person aged 18-70 years in good health. This rearrangement joins TRBV18 to TRBJ2-2; D call uncertain. The sequencing input was blood. The CDR3 DNA follows: TGTGCCAGCTCACCACGTGACACCGGGGAGCTGTTTTTT. Translation gives CASSPRDTGELFF.